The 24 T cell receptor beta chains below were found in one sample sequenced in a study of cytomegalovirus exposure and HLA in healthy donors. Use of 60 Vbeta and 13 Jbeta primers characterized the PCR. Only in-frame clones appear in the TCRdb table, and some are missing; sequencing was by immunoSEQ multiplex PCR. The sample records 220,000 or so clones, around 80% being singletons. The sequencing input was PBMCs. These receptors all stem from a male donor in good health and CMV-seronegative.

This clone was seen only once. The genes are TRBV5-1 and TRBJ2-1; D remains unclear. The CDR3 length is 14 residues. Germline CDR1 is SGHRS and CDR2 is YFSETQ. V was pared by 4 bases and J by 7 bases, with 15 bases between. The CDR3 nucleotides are TGCGCCAGCAGCCACCCGGTTGTCACTAATGAGCAGTTCTTC. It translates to CASSHPVVTNEQFF. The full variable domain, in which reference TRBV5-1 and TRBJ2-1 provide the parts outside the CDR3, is KAGVTQTPRYLIKTRGQQVTLSCSPISGHRSVSWYQQTPGQGLQFLFEYFSETQRNKGNFPGRFSGRQFSNSRSEMNVSTLELGDSALYLCASSHPVVTNEQFFGPGTRLTVL.

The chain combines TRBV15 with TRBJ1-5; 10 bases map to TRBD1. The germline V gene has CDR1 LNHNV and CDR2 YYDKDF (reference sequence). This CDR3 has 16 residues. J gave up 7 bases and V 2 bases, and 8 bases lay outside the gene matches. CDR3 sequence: CATSRLGTGVRQPQHF. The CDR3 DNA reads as TGTGCCACCAGCAGACTGGGGACAGGGGTAAGACAGCCCCAGCATTTT.

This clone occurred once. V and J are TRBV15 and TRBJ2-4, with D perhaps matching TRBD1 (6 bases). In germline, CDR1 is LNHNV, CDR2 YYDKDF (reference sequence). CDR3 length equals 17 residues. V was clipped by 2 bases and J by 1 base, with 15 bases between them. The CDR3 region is CATSRHGQPVAKNIQYF. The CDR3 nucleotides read TGTGCCACCAGCAGACACGGACAGCCTGTGGCCAAAAACATTCAGTACTTC.

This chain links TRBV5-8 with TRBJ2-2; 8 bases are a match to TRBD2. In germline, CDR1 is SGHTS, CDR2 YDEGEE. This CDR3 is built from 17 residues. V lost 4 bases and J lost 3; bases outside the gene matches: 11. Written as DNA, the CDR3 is TGTGCCAGCAGCCTCGGGCAGTTAGCGGGGCACACCGGGGAGCTGTTTTTT. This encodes CASSLGQLAGHTGELFF. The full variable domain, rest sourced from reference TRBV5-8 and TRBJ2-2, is EAGVTQSPTHLIKTRGQQATLRCSPISGHTSVYWYQQALGLGLQFLLWYDEGEERNRGNFPPRFSGRQFPNYSSELNVNALELEDSALYLCASSLGQLAGHTGELFFGEGSRLTVL.

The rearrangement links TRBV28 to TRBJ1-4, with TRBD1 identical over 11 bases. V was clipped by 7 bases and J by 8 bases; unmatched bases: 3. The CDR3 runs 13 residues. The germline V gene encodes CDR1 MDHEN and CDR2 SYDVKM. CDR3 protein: CASNGQGAEKLFF. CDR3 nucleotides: TGTGCCAGCAACGGACAGGGGGCAGAAAAACTGTTTTTT.

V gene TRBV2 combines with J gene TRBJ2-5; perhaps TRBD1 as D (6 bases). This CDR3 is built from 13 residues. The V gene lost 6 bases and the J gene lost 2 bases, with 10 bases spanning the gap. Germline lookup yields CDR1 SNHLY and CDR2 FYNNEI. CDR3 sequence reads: CASRGDIQETQYF. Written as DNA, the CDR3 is TGTGCCAGCAGGGGGGACATACAAGAGACCCAGTACTTC.

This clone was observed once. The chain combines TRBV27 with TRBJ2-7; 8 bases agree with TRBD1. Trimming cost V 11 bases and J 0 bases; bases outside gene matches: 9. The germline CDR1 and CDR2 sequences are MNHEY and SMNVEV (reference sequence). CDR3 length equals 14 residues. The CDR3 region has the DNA TGTGCCGATATAGGACAGGGATTCTCCTACGAGCAGTACTTC. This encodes CADIGQGFSYEQYF.

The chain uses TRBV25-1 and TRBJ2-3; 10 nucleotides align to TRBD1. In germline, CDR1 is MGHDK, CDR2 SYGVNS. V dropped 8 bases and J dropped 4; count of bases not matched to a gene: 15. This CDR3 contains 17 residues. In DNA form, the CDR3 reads TGTGCCAGCTCCGGACAGGGGGTTGGACGTGCGGCAGATACGCAGTATTTT. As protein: CASSGQGVGRAADTQYF.

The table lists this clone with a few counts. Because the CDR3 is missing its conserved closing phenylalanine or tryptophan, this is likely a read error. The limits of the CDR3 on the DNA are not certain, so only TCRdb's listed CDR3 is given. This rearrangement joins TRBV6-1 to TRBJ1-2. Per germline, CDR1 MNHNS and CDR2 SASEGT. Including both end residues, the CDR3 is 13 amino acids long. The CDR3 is CASSERFVGGGGL.

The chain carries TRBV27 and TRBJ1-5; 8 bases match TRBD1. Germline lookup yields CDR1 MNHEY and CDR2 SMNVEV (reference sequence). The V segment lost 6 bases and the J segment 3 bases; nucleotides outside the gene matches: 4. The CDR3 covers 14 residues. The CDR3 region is CASSSGGFNQPQHF. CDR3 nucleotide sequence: TGTGCCAGCAGCTCAGGGGGCTTCAATCAGCCCCAGCATTTT.

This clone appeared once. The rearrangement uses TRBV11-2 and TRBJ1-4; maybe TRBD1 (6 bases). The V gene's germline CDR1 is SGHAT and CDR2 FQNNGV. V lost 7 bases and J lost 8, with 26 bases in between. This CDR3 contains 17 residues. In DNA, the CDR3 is TGTGCCAGCACCCCCTTACCGGGACACCGAGATGGGGAAAAACTGTTTTTT. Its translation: CASTPLPGHRDGEKLFF.

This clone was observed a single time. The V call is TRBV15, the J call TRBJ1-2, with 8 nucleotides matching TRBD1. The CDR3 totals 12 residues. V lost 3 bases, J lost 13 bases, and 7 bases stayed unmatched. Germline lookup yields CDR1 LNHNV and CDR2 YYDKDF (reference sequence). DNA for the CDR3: TGTGCCACCAGCAGGGACAGGGACCGTCTCACCTTC. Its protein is CATSRDRDRLTF.

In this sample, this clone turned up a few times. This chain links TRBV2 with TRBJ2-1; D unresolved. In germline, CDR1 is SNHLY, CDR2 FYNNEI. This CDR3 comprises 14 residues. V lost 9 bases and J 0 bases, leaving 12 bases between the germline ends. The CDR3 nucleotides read TGTGCCAGTCGGCCCTGGAGCTCCTACAATGAGCAGTTCTTC. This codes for CASRPWSSYNEQFF.

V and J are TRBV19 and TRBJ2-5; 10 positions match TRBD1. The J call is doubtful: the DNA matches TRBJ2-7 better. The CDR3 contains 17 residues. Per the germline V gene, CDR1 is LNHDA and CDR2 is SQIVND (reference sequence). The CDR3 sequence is CASSSGGGQGRRYEQYF. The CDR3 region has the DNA TGTGCCAGTAGTTCCGGCGGGGGACAGGGGAGGAGGTACGAGCAGTACTTC.

The CDR3 coding sequence is TGTGCCAGCAGCTTAGTGCGCGTAGGACTAGCGGGAGGAATAGATACGCAGTATTTT. This gives the protein CASSLVRVGLAGGIDTQYF. This chain joins TRBV11-2 and TRBJ2-3; the match to TRBD2 covers 14 bases. V shed 1 base and J 5 bases; nucleotides not matched to a gene: 11. Germline-derived CDR1 and CDR2 are SGHAT and FQNNGV. This CDR3 has 19 amino acids.

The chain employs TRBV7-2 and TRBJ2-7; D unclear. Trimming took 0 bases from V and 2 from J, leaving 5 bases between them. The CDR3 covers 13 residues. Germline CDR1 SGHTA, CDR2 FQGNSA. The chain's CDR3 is CASSLALTYEQYF. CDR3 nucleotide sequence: TGTGCCAGCAGCTTAGCACTAACCTACGAGCAGTACTTC. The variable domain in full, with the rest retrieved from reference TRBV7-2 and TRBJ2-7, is GAGVSQSPSNKVTEKGKDVELRCDPISGHTALYWYRQSLGQGLEFLIYFQGNSAPDKSGLPSDRFSAERTGGSVSTLTIQRTQQEDSAVYLCASSLALTYEQYFGPGTRLTVT.

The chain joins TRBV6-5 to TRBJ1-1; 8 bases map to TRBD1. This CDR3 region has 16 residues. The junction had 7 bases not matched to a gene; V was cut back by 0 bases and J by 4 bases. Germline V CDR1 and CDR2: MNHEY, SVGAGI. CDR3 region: CASSYSRGRLGTEAFF. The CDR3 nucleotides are TGTGCCAGCAGTTACTCCAGGGGGCGTTTGGGCACTGAAGCTTTCTTT.

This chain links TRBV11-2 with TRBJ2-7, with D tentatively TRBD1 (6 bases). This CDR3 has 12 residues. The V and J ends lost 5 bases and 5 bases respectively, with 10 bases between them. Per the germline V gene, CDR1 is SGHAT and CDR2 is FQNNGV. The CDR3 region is CASSPRGNEQYF. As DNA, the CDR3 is TGTGCCAGCAGCCCAAGGGGGAACGAGCAGTACTTC.

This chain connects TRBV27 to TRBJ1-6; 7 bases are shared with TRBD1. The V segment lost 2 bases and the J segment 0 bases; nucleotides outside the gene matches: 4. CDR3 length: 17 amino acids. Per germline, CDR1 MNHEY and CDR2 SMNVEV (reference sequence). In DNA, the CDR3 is TGTGCCAGCAGTTTAAGACAGGGTAGCTCCTATAATTCACCCCTCCACTTT. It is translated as CASSLRQGSSYNSPLHF.

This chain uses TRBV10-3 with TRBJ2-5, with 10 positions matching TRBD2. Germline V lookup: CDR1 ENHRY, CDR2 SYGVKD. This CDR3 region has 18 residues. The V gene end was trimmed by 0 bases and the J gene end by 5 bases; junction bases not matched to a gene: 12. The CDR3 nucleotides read TGTGCCATCAGTGAGTCATTCGCGCTAGCGGGAGATAGGGAGACCCAGTACTTC. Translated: CAISESFALAGDRETQYF.

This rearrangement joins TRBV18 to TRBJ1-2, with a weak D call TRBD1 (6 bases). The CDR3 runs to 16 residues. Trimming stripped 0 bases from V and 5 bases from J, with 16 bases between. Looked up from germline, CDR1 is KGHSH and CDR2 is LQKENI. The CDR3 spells CASSPPDSSSLYGYTF. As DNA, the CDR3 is TGTGCCAGCTCACCACCGGACAGCTCATCACTGTATGGCTACACCTTC.

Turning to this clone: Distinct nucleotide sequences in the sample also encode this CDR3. The CDR3 DNA reads as TGTGCCAGCAGTTTAAGGGGGTCTGGGGCCAACGTCCTGACTTTC. Protein sequence: CASSLRGSGANVLTF. The V gene is TRBV28, the J gene TRBJ2-6; TRBD1 might be the D (6 bases). Germline V gene sequence: CDR1 MDHEN, CDR2 SYDVKM. The CDR3 runs to 15 residues. Trimming took off 2 bases at V and 1 base at J, with 6 bases between the two ends.

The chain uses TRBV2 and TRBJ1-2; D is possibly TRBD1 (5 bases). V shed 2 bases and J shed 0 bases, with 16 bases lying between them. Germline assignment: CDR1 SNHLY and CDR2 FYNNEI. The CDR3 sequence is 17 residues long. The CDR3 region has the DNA TGTGCCAGCAGTGAAAGGGGAACTATCACCTCTAACTATGGCTACACCTTC. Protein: CASSERGTITSNYGYTF.

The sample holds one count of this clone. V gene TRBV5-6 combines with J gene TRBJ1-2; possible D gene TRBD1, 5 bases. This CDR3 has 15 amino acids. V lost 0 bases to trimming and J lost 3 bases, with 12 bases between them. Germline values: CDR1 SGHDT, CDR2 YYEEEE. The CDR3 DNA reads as TGTGCCAGCAGCTTGGGCAGGGACTATTACTATGGCTACACCTTC. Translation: CASSLGRDYYYGYTF.